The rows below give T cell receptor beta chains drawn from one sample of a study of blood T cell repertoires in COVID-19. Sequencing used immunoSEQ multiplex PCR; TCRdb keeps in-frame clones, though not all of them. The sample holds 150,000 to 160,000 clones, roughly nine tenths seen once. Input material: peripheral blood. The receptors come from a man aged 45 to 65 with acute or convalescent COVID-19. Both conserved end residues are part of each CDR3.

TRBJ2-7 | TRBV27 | CASSSPQGSSYEQYF
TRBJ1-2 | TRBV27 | CASSTGVGYGYTF
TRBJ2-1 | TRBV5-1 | CASSRESGYFSYNEQFF
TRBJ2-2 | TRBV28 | CASSSGGANTGELFF
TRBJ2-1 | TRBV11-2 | CASSSRQNNEQFF
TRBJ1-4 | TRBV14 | CASSQEMSTVGGELFF
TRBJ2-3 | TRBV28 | CASNDPQGVSGTQYF
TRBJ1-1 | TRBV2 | CAAGIRSTEAFF
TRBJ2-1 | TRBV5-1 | CASSLEGNRGYEQFF
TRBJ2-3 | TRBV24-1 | CATSDFSGSRQGIDTQYF
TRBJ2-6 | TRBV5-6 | CASSVVGGPRGANVLTF
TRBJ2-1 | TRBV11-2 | CASSPGLAGLGEQFF
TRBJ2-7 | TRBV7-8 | CASSLGGALAGYPYEQYF
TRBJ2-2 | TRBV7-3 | CASSLTLGLATGELFF
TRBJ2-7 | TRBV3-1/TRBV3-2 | CASSRDRGTLSLYEQYF
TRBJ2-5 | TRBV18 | CASSPVAAVGGTQYF
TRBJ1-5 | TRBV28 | CASGDRARGNQPQHF
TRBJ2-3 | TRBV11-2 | CASRLTSGSSNTQYF
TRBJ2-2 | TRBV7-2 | CASSSLAGTGELFF
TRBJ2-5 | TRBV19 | CASNSGVAQETQYF
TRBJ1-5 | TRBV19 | CASSALGQGEPQHF
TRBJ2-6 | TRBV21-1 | CASPGCYSGANVLTF
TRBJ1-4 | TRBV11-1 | CASSLTDRPNEKLFF
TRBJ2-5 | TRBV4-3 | CASSQFLLAGQETQYF
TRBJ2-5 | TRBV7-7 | CASSLVRRGDFQETQYF
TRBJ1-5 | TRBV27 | CASSFIGQDHYSNQPQHF